This TCR beta chain appears in the sequencing data of a study of cytomegalovirus exposure and HLA in healthy donors (dated by TCRdb to about 2017). Looking at the study overall: According to a later analysis, one platform produced both the roughly 130 validation repertoires and the approximately 660 repertoires of the first cohort. The study was designed to test whether signatures of past pathogen exposure could be identified by cataloging public T cell receptors. The study combined high-throughput TCR immunosequencing, statistical association of individual TCRs with disease status, and machine learning to predict cytomegalovirus infection status. A separate validation cohort of more than 100 different subjects was used in addition to the 666-subject first cohort.

The library relied on the immunoSEQ multiplex PCR assay. Under the source paper's analysis protocol: A statistical classification framework was developed to diagnose cytomegalovirus status using the catalog of TCR beta chain sequences. The table comes from immuneACCESS by way of TCRdb, which keeps in-frame sequences with V and J called. Part of the clones is missing from these tables; in studies checked, under half for an unresolved V gene and the rest for unknown reasons. The DNA gave D and trimming, while V, J and clone size come from that table. The sample table contains 200,000 to 250,000 clones; only one count was recorded for about 93% of them. The ten largest clones take up approximately 1% of the sample. Separate from the roughly 660-subject first cohort, the validation cohort of some 130 subjects was the group to which the donors belonged. The paper as a whole reports these results and caveats: A few of the identified cytomegalovirus-associated TCR beta chains were confirmed in vitro to be specific for cytomegalovirus antigens. It was suggested by the authors that the approach could potentially be generalized to other disease states and immunological phenotypes. In both the original and validation cohorts, the classifier was reported to diagnose cytomegalovirus status with high specificity and sensitivity. While some public TCRs were present in many individuals, most TCR sequences turned up only very rarely across donors. In the study, about 150 TCR beta chains were listed as associated with cytomegalovirus. A later analysis found that TCRs clustered in the first cohort also tended to co-occur in the roughly 120 validation repertoires, with 94% of cluster scores above 0. A later analysis lacked HLA typing for the validation cohort, so it scored co-occurrence in that cohort across all 120 repertoires.

On this clone itself: The clone's antigen remains unknown. Base qualities were left out, and no much larger clone turns up one base away.

V trim: 3 bases; J trim: 2 bases; unmatched bases: 7. CDR1 and CDR2, looked up from the germline V gene, are SGHRS and YFSETQ. Including cysteine and phenylalanine, the CDR3 has 15 amino acids. The read is trimmed to its CDR3 DNA, 45 bases read in frame from base 1. This clonotype originated in a woman aged 18-29 years in good health and CMV-seronegative. The rearrangement joined TRBV5-1 to TRBJ2-7; TRBD2 agrees with 8 junctional bases. Source material: PBMCs. The bases are TGCGCCAGCAGCTCCAATAGCGGGGACCCCTACGAGCAGTACTTC. Its coded protein is CASSSNSGDPYEQYF.